Below, 26 T cell receptor beta chains from the same sample are listed, as sequenced in a study of T-cell reconstitution after alpha-beta-depleted transplantation in children. Unique molecular identifiers were incorporated when the TCRbeta library was constructed. From the PCR reads, TCRdb called clonotypes with MiXCR, one entry per CDR3 protein. Seen here are 450,000 to 550,000 distinct CDR3 sequences, approximately 10% observed once, and the top ten hold 13% to 15%. The material was PBMCs, mostly from graft donor cells, obtained 180 days after TCRalphabeta/CD19-depleted stem cell transplant. The receptors were gathered from a female patient aged 2 to 10 who had a stem cell transplant for aplastic anemia, so the T cells may come from the graft donor.

This clonotype was recorded at least ten times. This chain connects TRBV28 to TRBJ1-5; D unresolved. The CDR3 sequence is 18 residues long. CDR1 and CDR2 (germline): MDHEN, SYDVKM. Trimming stripped 2 bases from V and 2 bases from J, with 19 bases between. The DNA of the CDR3 is TGTGCCAGCAGTTTAGAGAGCCGGGGAAAAACGGGCAATCAGCCCCAGCATTTT. Its translation is CASSLESRGKTGNQPQHF.

This clonotype turned up a few times. The chain carries TRBV27 and TRBJ1-4; no reliable D call. Looked up from germline, CDR1 is MNHEY and CDR2 is SMNVEV (reference sequence). V was trimmed by 3 bases and J by 8 bases, leaving 10 bases between them. The CDR3 has 13 amino acids. The CDR3 sequence: CASSFVGNEKLFF. The CDR3 coding sequence is TGTGCCAGCAGTTTTGTAGGGAACGAAAAACTGTTTTTT.

This chain links TRBV9 with TRBJ2-3, with 8 bases matching TRBD2. Germline CDR1 SGDLS, CDR2 YYNGEE. J gave up 2 bases and V 5 bases, and 7 bases lay outside the gene matches. This CDR3 spans 15 amino acids. In nucleotides, the CDR3 is TGTGCCAGCAGGAGGAGCGGGAGTACCACAGATACGCAGTATTTT. This encodes CASRRSGSTTDTQYF. Using reference TRBV9 and TRBJ2-3 for the parts outside the CDR3, the full variable domain is DSGVTQTPKHLITATGQRVTLRCSPRSGDLSVYWYQQSLDQGLQFLIQYYNGEERAKGNILERFSAQQFPDLHSELNLSSLELGDSALYFCASRRSGSTTDTQYFGPGTRLTVL.

The table lists this clonotype with a few counts. The chain employs TRBV28 and TRBJ1-2, with 9 bases aligning to TRBD1. The germline gives CDR1 MDHEN, CDR2 SYDVKM. Trimming at V came to 4 bases and at J to 0 bases, leaving 18 bases not matched to a gene. This CDR3 spans 20 amino acids. The CDR3 bases are TGTGCCAGCAGTTCCTACATTACCAGGGACAGGGTGGCTTCTAACTATGGCTACACCTTC. It yields the protein CASSSYITRDRVASNYGYTF.

This clonotype has a handful of counts. The rearrangement links TRBV10-3 to TRBJ2-6; 8 bases are a match to TRBD1. The germline CDR1 and CDR2 sequences are ENHRY and SYGVKD. The CDR3 is 17 residues long. V trimming: 10 bases; J trimming: 0 bases; junction bases outside the gene matches: 11. The CDR3 protein is CATFDRGWFSGANVLTF. The CDR3 nucleotides read TGTGCCACCTTCGACAGGGGTTGGTTCTCTGGGGCCAACGTCCTGACTTTC.

This clonotype has at least ten counts. CDR3 sequence reads: CASSPTGVAKNIQYF. CDR3 bases: TGTGCCAGCAGCCCGACAGGGGTAGCCAAAAACATTCAGTACTTC. The gene calls are TRBV3-1 and TRBJ2-4; the match to TRBD1 covers 8 bases. Germline-derived CDR1 and CDR2 are LGHDT and YNNKEL (reference sequence). Trimming took 4 bases from V and 0 from J; bases not matched to a gene: 2. The length of the CDR3 is 15 residues.

There are many counts of this clonotype. The V call is TRBV7-3, the J call TRBJ2-1; D is undetermined. The CDR3 is made up of 12 amino acids. V shed 4 bases and J shed 6 bases, with 7 bases lying between them. CDR1 and CDR2 (germline): SGHTA, FQGTGA. The CDR3 protein is CASSYGPNEQFF. The CDR3 DNA reads as TGTGCCAGCAGCTACGGTCCCAATGAGCAGTTCTTC.

CDR3 residues: CAITRKGAGRVLRGEAFF. The DNA of the CDR3 is TGTGCCATCACTAGAAAGGGGGCAGGGAGGGTGCTTCGGGGTGAGGCTTTCTTT. J is TRBJ1-1 and V is TRBV12-3 or TRBV12-4; TRBD1 agrees at 7 bases. CDR3 size: 18 residues. V was clipped by 10 bases and J by 11 bases; unmatched bases: 31.

This chain links TRBV20-1 with TRBJ2-7; D not resolved. The V and J ends lost 0 bases and 3 bases respectively, with 36 bases between them. Germline CDR1 reads DFQATT; CDR2 reads SNEGSKA (reference sequence). This CDR3 is built from 22 residues. CDR3 amino acids: CSARDRLLRPQQVPQVDYEQYF. The DNA of the CDR3 is TGCAGTGCTAGAGATCGTCTACTCCGTCCCCAGCAGGTCCCGCAGGTTGACTACGAGCAGTACTTC.

The rearrangement joins TRBV27 to TRBJ1-2; D is uncertain. V was trimmed by 6 bases and J by 0 bases, leaving 17 bases between them. The CDR3 sequence is 16 residues long. Germline-derived CDR1 and CDR2 are MNHEY and SMNVEV (reference sequence). The DNA for the CDR3 is TGTGCCAGCAGGTTGGTCGGCGGCAGCCCTAACTATGGCTACACCTTC. Encoded protein: CASRLVGGSPNYGYTF.

This clonotype came up a few times. The rearrangement links TRBV7-9 to TRBJ2-5; 12 positions match TRBD1. CDR1 SEHNR and CDR2 FQNEAQ come from the germline V gene (reference sequence). This CDR3 has 15 residues. V lost 4 bases to trimming and J lost 5 bases; unmatched junction nucleotides: 5. The CDR3 reads CASSWGQGASETQYF. In DNA, the CDR3 is TGTGCCAGCAGCTGGGGACAGGGGGCCTCTGAGACCCAGTACTTC.

This clonotype turned up a few times. The rearrangement links TRBV6-2 or TRBV6-3 to TRBJ2-7; 8 positions match TRBD2. The CDR3 totals 17 residues. The junction had 14 bases not matched to a gene; V was cut back by 0 bases and J by 7 bases. The germline CDR1 and CDR2 sequences are MNHEY and SVGEGT. For the CDR3, the DNA is TGTGCCAGCAGTTACTCGACCCTCAGCGGGGGCTTCGGGGAGCAGTACTTC. Amino acid sequence: CASSYSTLSGGFGEQYF.

J is TRBJ2-1 and V is TRBV10-3; 15 bases line up with TRBD2. This CDR3 comprises 18 residues. Trimming removed 2 bases from V and 0 bases from J; junction bases left unmatched: 2. Germline V lookup: CDR1 ENHRY, CDR2 SYGVKD. The CDR3 bases are TGTGCCATCAGTGAGAGGACTAGCGGGAGGGCCTCCTACAATGAGCAGTTCTTC. Translated: CAISERTSGRASYNEQFF.

Only a few counts were recorded for this clonotype. V and J are TRBV7-2 and TRBJ2-2; no clear D. V lost 4 bases and J 2 bases, leaving 5 bases between the germline ends. Germline V CDR1 and CDR2: SGHTA, FQGNSA. The CDR3 totals 13 residues. The CDR3 DNA reads as TGTGCCAGCAGCTCGTTAAACACCGGGGAGCTGTTTTTT. Translation: CASSSLNTGELFF.

The table lists this clonotype with many counts. V is TRBV7-9 and J is TRBJ1-2, with a possible D match to TRBD1 (6 bases). The germline V and J ends were trimmed by 5 bases and 4 bases, with 8 bases remaining between them. The CDR3 runs 12 residues. Per germline, CDR1 SEHNR and CDR2 FQNEAQ (reference sequence). The CDR3 region has the DNA TGTGCCAGCAGCGGACAGCTCTATGGCTACACCTTC. Residues: CASSGQLYGYTF.

Many counts were recorded for this clonotype. This rearrangement joins TRBV7-7 to TRBJ1-3; no firm D call. The CDR3 loop spans 13 amino acids. The germline gives CDR1 SSHAT, CDR2 FNYEAQ (reference sequence). Deletions cut 1 base from V and 2 bases from J, with 3 bases between. CDR3 nucleotides: TGTGCCAGCAGCTTAGACACTGGAAACACCATATATTTT. Translation: CASSLDTGNTIYF.

In its sample, this clonotype was seen a few times. The chain uses TRBV7-8 and TRBJ2-7, with 7 bases aligning to TRBD1. The junction had 17 bases not matched to a gene; V was cut back by 5 bases and J by 4 bases. There are 17 residues in the CDR3. CDR1 SGHVS and CDR2 FQNEAQ come from the germline V gene. CDR3 nucleotides: TGTGCCAGCAGCACATCCGCGCAGGGGGAGATAATTTACGAGCAGTACGTC. Encoded protein: CASSTSAQGEIIYEQYV.

J is TRBJ1-4 and V is TRBV14, with 7 nucleotides matching TRBD1. After removal of 2 bases from V and 7 bases from J, the junction contained 7 bases not matched to a gene. The CDR3 is 15 residues long. Germline V CDR1 and CDR2: SGHDN, FVKESK. For the CDR3, the DNA is TGTGCCAGCAGCCAACTAGACAGGGAAGGTGAAAAACTGTTTTTT. Translating it yields CASSQLDREGEKLFF.

This clonotype was observed at least ten times. Mismatch with germline at one junction end may stem from a read error. V and J are TRBV29-1 and TRBJ2-2; no clear D gene. CDR1 is SQVTM and CDR2 is ANQGSEA in the germline V gene. This CDR3 is built from 14 residues. The CDR3: CSVEVLQYTGELFF. The CDR3 DNA reads as TGCAGCGTTGAAGTCTTGCAGTACACCGGAGAGCTGTTTTTT.

The table lists this clonotype with a few counts. The chain employs TRBV7-9 and TRBJ2-5; 7 bases agree with TRBD2. The CDR3 length is 16 residues. Per germline, CDR1 SEHNR and CDR2 FQNEAQ (reference sequence). J lost 1 base, V lost 1 base, and 6 bases had no gene match. The CDR3 nucleotides read TGTGCCAGCAGCTTAGAGTGGGAGGGATTCCAAGAGACCCAGTACTTC. Amino acids: CASSLEWEGFQETQYF.

The chain couples TRBV4-3 to TRBJ1-4, with D possibly being TRBD1 (5 bases). Deletions cut 0 bases from V and 0 bases from J, with 8 bases between. The CDR3 is made up of 16 amino acids. Looked up from germline, CDR1 is LGHNA and CDR2 is YSLEER. The CDR3 nucleotides read TGCGCCAGCAGCCAAGATACAGGATCAACTAATGAAAAACTGTTTTTT. This sequence encodes CASSQDTGSTNEKLFF.

The gene calls are TRBV7-2 and TRBJ1-2, with a possible D match to TRBD1 (5 bases). CDR3 length equals 16 residues. Trimming took off 5 bases at V and 0 bases at J, with 16 bases between the two ends. Germline V gene lookup returns CDR1 SGHTA and CDR2 FQGNSA. The CDR3 reads CASSPSRGLANYGYTF. CDR3 nucleotide sequence: TGTGCCAGCAGCCCAAGTCGGGGCCTAGCTAACTATGGCTACACCTTC.

This clonotype came up many times. The V and J genes are TRBV7-3 and TRBJ2-7, with a weak D call TRBD2 (6 bases). The CDR3 spans 14 residues. Germline values: CDR1 SGHTA, CDR2 FQGTGA. V gave up 5 bases and J gave up 1 base, with 12 bases separating them. CDR3 DNA: TGTGCCAGCAGCGTTACCGGGACTTCCTACGAGCAGTACTTC. Protein: CASSVTGTSYEQYF.

This clonotype was detected a few times. The rearrangement uses TRBV7-3 and TRBJ2-1; 8 positions match TRBD2. Trimming took 5 bases from V and 4 from J; bases not matched to a gene: 13. In germline, CDR1 is SGHTA, CDR2 FQGTGA. The CDR3 loop spans 17 amino acids. The CDR3, as DNA: TGTGCCAGCAGCCTCGCTCCCCCGGGACTAGTGTACAATGAGCAGTTCTTC. Protein product: CASSLAPPGLVYNEQFF.

This clonotype was seen at least ten times. The V gene is TRBV29-1, the J gene TRBJ2-1; TRBD2 matches at 13 bases. This CDR3 contains 15 residues. Germline V gives CDR1 SQVTM, CDR2 ANQGSEA. Germline trimming cut 3 bases from V and 2 bases from J; bases unmatched to any gene: 1. Here the CDR3 DNA reads TGCAGCGTTGAGGGGACTAGCGGGACCTACAATGAGCAGTTCTTC. Translating gives CSVEGTSGTYNEQFF.

The chain is built from TRBV20-1 and TRBJ2-1; TRBD2 matches at 7 bases. The CDR3 loop spans 17 amino acids. Germline lookup yields CDR1 DFQATT and CDR2 SNEGSKA (reference sequence). V shed 0 bases and J 8 bases; nucleotides not matched to a gene: 16. The CDR3 DNA follows: TGCAGTGCTAGAGATTGGGCCAAAGGGGAGGGGCCACATGAGCAGTTCTTC. It yields the protein CSARDWAKGEGPHEQFF.